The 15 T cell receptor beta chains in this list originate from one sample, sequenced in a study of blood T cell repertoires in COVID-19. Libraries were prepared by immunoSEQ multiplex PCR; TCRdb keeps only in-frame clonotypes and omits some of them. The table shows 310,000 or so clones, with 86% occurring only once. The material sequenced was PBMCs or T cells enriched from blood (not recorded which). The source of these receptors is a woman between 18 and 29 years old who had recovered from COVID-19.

CDR3 bases: TGTGCCAGCACCGGAATACAGGGAAATTATGGCTACACCTTC. Translating it yields CASTGIQGNYGYTF. The chain recombines TRBV2 with TRBJ1-2; tentatively, D is TRBD1 (6 bases). The V end lost 7 bases, the J end lost 5 bases, and 17 bases lay between the germline ends. Germline V gene data show CDR1 as SNHLY and CDR2 as FYNNEI. CDR3 length: 14 residues.

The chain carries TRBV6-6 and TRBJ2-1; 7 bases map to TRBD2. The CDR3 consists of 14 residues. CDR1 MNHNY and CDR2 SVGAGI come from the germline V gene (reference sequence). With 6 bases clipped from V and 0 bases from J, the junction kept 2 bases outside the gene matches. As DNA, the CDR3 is TGTGCCAGCAGACTAGCGAGCTCCTACAATGAGCAGTTCTTC. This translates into CASRLASSYNEQFF.

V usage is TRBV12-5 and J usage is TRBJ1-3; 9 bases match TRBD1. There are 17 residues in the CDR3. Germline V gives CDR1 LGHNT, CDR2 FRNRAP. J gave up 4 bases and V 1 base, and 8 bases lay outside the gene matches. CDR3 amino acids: CASGLGTGGLTGNTIYF. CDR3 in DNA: TGTGCTAGTGGTTTGGGTACAGGGGGCCTGACGGGAAACACCATATATTTT.

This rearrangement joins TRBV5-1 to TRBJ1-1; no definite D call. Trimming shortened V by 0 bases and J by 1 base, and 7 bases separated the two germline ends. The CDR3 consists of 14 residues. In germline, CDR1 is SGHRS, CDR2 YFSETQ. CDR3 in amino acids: CASSLVATNTEAFF. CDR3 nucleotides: TGCGCCAGCAGCTTGGTGGCAACGAACACTGAAGCTTTCTTT.

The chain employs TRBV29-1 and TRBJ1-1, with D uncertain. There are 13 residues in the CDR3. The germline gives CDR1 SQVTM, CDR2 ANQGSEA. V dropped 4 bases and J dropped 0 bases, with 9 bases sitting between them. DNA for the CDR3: TGCAGCGTTGCGAGCCAAATGAACACTGAAGCTTTCTTT. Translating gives CSVASQMNTEAFF.

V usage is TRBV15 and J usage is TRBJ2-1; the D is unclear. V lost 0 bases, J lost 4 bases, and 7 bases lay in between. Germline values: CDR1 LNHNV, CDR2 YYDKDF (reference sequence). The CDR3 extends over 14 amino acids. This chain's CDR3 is CATSRDRLYNEQFF. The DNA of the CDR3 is TGTGCCACCAGCAGAGATAGACTTTACAATGAGCAGTTCTTC.

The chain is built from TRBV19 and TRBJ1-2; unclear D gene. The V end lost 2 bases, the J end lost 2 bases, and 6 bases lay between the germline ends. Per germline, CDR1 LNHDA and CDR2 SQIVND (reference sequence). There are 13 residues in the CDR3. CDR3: CASSIQSNYGYTF. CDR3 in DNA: TGTGCCAGTAGTATACAAAGCAACTATGGCTACACCTTC.

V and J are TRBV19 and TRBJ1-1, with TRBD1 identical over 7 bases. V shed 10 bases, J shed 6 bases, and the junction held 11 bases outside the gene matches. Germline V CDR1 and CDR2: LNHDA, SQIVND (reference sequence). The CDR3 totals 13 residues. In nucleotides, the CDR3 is TGTGCCAACACCGAGACAGGGAAGTCTGAAGCTTTCTTT. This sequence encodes CANTETGKSEAFF.

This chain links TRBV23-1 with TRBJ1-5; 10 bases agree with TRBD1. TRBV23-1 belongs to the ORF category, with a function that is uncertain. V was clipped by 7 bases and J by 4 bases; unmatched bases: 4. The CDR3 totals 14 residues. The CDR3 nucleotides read TGCGCCAGCAAGTTGGGACAGGGGAATCAGCCCCAGCATTTT. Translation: CASKLGQGNQPQHF.

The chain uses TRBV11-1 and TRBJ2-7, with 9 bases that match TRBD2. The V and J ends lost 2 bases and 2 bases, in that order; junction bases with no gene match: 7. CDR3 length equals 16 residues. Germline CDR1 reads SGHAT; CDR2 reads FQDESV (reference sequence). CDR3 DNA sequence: TGTGCCAGCAGCTTAAGCGGGGGGAGTTGGGCCTACGAGCAGTACTTC. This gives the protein CASSLSGGSWAYEQYF.

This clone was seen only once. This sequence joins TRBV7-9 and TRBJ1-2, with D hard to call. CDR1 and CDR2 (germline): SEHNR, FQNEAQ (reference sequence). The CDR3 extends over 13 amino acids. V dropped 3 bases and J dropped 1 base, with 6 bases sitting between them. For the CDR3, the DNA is TGTGCCAGCAGCTTTCCCGTTAACTATGGCTACACCTTC. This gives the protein CASSFPVNYGYTF.

CDR3 protein: CASSLGRGFANTDTQYF. The DNA for the CDR3 is TGCGCCAGCAGCCTCGGTAGGGGTTTTGCTAACACAGATACGCAGTATTTT. This chain joins TRBV4-1 and TRBJ2-3; D is possibly TRBD1 (5 bases). Germline CDR1 is MGHRA and CDR2 is YSYEKL. The CDR3 consists of 17 residues. Trimming removed 4 bases at V and 2 bases at J, with 19 bases between.

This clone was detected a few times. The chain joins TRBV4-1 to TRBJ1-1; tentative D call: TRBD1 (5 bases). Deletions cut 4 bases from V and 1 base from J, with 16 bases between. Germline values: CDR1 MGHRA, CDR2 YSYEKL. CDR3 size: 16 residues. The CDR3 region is CASSRLGAEPNTEAFF. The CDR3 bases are TGCGCCAGCAGCCGATTAGGGGCGGAGCCGAACACTGAAGCTTTCTTT.

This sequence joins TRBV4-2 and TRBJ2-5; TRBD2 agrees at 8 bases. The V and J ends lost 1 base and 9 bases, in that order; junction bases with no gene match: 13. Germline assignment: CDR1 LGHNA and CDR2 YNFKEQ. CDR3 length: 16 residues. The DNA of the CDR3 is TGTGCCAGCAGCCAAGGGGGCCTGGCGGGGGGTGAGGCCCAGTACTTC. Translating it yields CASSQGGLAGGEAQYF.

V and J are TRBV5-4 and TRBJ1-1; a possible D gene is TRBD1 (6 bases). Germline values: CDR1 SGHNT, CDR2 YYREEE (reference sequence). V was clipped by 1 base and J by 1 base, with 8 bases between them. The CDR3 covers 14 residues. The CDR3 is CASSLKTGNTEAFF. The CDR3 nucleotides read TGTGCCAGCAGCTTGAAGACAGGGAACACTGAAGCTTTCTTT.